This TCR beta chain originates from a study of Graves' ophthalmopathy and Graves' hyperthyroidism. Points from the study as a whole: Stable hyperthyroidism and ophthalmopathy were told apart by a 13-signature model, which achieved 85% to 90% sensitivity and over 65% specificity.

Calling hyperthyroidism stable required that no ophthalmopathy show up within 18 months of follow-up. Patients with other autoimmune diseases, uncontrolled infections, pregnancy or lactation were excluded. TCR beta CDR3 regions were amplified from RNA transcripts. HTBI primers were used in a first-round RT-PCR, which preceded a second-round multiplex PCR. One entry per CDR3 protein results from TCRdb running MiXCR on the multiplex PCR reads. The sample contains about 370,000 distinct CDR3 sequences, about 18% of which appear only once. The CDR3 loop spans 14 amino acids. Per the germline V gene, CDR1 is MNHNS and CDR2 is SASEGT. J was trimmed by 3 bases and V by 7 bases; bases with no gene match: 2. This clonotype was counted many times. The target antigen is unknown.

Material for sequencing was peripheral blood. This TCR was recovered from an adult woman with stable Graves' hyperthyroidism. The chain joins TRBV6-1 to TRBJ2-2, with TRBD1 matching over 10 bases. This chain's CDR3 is CASKGQGYTGELFF. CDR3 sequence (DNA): TGTGCCAGCAAGGGACAGGGGTACACCGGGGAGCTGTTTTTT.